The 24 T cell receptor beta chains listed next were all sequenced from one sample in a study of regulatory T cells in long-lasting Graves disease. Investigators prepared the TCR beta libraries by applying iRepertoire HTBI primers and Arm-PCR of CDR3 regions. TCRdb re-called the multiplex PCR reads with MiXCR, one entry per CDR3 protein. This table holds fewer than 650,000 distinct CDR3 sequences, more than 15% found once. Time point defined: newly diagnosed GD, antithyroid drugs for less than 3 months. Construction of the TCR library relied on RNA isolated from PBMCs. In addition, the sample was reused for a study of T cells in Graves' hyperthyroidism and ophthalmopathy.

The sequenced sample was peripheral blood mononuclear cells (PBMCs), obtained at new diagnosis, from a patient treated with antithyroid drugs. Every receptor here comes from a man younger than 30 with Graves disease.

This chain links TRBV29-1 with TRBJ1-1, with D tentatively TRBD1 (6 bases). Germline V gives CDR1 SQVTM, CDR2 ANQGSEA. V was clipped by 4 bases and J by 1 base, with 13 bases between them. The length of the CDR3 is 14 residues. The CDR3 sequence: CSVGRVRGNTEAFF. CDR3 in DNA: TGCAGCGTTGGTAGGGTCAGGGGGAACACTGAAGCTTTCTTT. The full variable domain, its missing parts supplied by reference TRBV29-1 and TRBJ1-1, is SAVISQKPSRDICQRGTSLTIQCQVDSQVTMMFWYRQQPGQSLTLIATANQGSEATYESGFVIDKFPISRPNLTFSTLTVSNMSPEDSSIYLCSVGRVRGNTEAFFGQGTRLTVV.

This clonotype was recorded at least ten times. The rearrangement joins TRBV20-1 to TRBJ2-7, with 7 nucleotides matching TRBD1. This CDR3 comprises 14 residues. V shed 3 bases, J shed 3 bases, and the junction held 8 bases outside the gene matches. Germline CDR1 is DFQATT and CDR2 is SNEGSKA (reference sequence). CDR3 coding DNA: TGCAGTGCTAGGGACCGGGACAGATTCTACGAGCAGTACTTC. Translated: CSARDRDRFYEQYF.

In its sample, this clonotype was seen many times. Here the CDR3 reads CSARNRAEKNGYTF. CDR3 nucleotides: TGCAGTGCGAGAAACAGGGCCGAGAAGAATGGCTACACCTTC. The V gene is TRBV20-1, the J gene TRBJ1-2; maybe TRBD1 (6 bases). The germline CDR1 and CDR2 sequences are DFQATT and SNEGSKA (reference sequence). The CDR3 is 14 amino acids. V lost 6 bases, J lost 6 bases, and 20 bases lay in between.

This clonotype was found many times. This chain connects TRBV11-3 to TRBJ2-3, with D perhaps TRBD1 (6 bases). The end of the DNA fits TRBJ2-1 better, so the J call may be wrong. The length of the CDR3 is 13 residues. Germline CDR1 reads SGHNT; CDR2 reads YENEEA. CDR3 amino acids: CASSARGRTEQFF. The CDR3 region has the DNA TGTGCCAGCAGCGCCAGGGGCCGCACTGAGCAGTTCTTC.

This clonotype occurred a few times. This CDR3 is CASKGNTYEQYF. The CDR3 coding sequence is TGTGCCAGCAAGGGGAACACCTACGAGCAGTACTTC. V and J are TRBV27 and TRBJ2-7, with a weak D call TRBD1 (5 bases). The germline CDR1 and CDR2 sequences are MNHEY and SMNVEV (reference sequence). The germline V and J ends were trimmed by 7 bases and 2 bases, with 9 bases remaining between them. This CDR3 is built from 12 residues.

This clonotype was detected many times. This chain uses TRBV28 with TRBJ2-7; the match to TRBD1 covers 9 bases. Germline lookup yields CDR1 MDHEN and CDR2 SYDVKM. The CDR3 loop spans 16 amino acids. V was pared by 5 bases and J by 1 base, with 9 bases of the junction left unmatched. DNA of the CDR3: TGTGCCAGCAGTCCTCCCGGGACAGGGTATTCCTACGAGCAGTACTTC. Residues: CASSPPGTGYSYEQYF.

The chain links TRBV30 to TRBJ2-5; D gene unclear. Germline V lookup: CDR1 GTSNPN, CDR2 SVGIG (reference sequence). The CDR3 consists of 14 residues. Trimming left V 2 bases short and J 1 base short, with 11 bases between. For the CDR3, the DNA is TGTGCCTGGAGTTTAACCCAGTTCCAAGAGACCCAGTACTTC. It translates to CAWSLTQFQETQYF. The full variable domain, completed using reference TRBV30 and TRBJ2-5, is SQTIHQWPATLVQPVGSPLSLECTVEGTSNPNLYWYRQAAGRGLQLLFYSVGIGQISSEVPQNLSASRPQDRQFILSSKKLLLSDSGFYLCAWSLTQFQETQYFGPGTRLLVL.

This clonotype has ten or more counts. The V call is TRBV3-1, the J call TRBJ1-5; D ambiguous. The length of the CDR3 is 14 residues. The ends were cut back, 0 bases at V and 5 bases at J, with 8 bases in the middle. Germline assignment: CDR1 LGHDT and CDR2 YNNKEL (reference sequence). CDR3 protein: CASSQDSGYQPQHF. DNA of the CDR3: TGTGCCAGCAGCCAAGATTCGGGGTATCAGCCCCAGCATTTT.

This clonotype was found many times. The V and J genes are TRBV30 and TRBJ1-2; unclear D gene. CDR1 is GTSNPN, CDR2 SVGIG, per germline (reference sequence). V shed 4 bases and J shed 6 bases, with 18 bases lying between them. The CDR3 totals 14 residues. This chain's CDR3 is CAWNPLVVSDGYTF. CDR3 bases: TGTGCCTGGAACCCCTTAGTGGTTTCAGATGGCTACACCTTC. The entire variable domain, with the rest obtained from reference TRBV30 and TRBJ1-2, is as follows: SQTIHQWPATLVQPVGSPLSLECTVEGTSNPNLYWYRQAAGRGLQLLFYSVGIGQISSEVPQNLSASRPQDRQFILSSKKLLLSDSGFYLCAWNPLVVSDGYTFGSGTRLTVV.

The J gene is TRBJ2-5, the V gene TRBV6-1, with 10 nucleotides matching TRBD2. Germline V gene data show CDR1 as MNHNS and CDR2 as SASEGT. The CDR3 has 14 amino acids. J lost 7 bases, V lost 7 bases, and 9 bases had no gene match. The CDR3 loop reads CASNPGLAAGTQYF. CDR3 nucleotide sequence: TGTGCCAGCAACCCTGGACTAGCGGCAGGGACCCAGTACTTC.

The V and J genes are TRBV5-1 and TRBJ2-1; possible D gene TRBD2, 6 bases. V lost 8 bases, J lost 0 bases, and 15 bases lay in between. The CDR3 is 15 amino acids. CDR1 and CDR2 (germline): SGHRS, YFSETQ. As DNA, the CDR3 is TGCGCCAGTTTGCCGGGACTCAGCTCCTACAATGAGCAGTTCTTC. It is translated as CASLPGLSSYNEQFF.

This clonotype was seen more than once but under ten times. The genes are TRBV9 and TRBJ2-3; 11 bases agree with TRBD2. Germline CDR1 SGDLS, CDR2 YYNGEE. This CDR3 is 18 amino acids long. The V segment lost 3 bases and the J segment 0 bases; nucleotides outside the gene matches: 9. DNA for the CDR3: TGTGCCAGCAGCGCACTGCCGGGACTAGCGGCTAGCACAGATACGCAGTATTTT. Translation: CASSALPGLAASTDTQYF. The variable domain in full, completed from reference TRBV9 and TRBJ2-3, reads DSGVTQTPKHLITATGQRVTLRCSPRSGDLSVYWYQQSLDQGLQFLIQYYNGEERAKGNILERFSAQQFPDLHSELNLSSLELGDSALYFCASSALPGLAASTDTQYFGPGTRLTVL.

Many counts were recorded for this clonotype. The chain couples TRBV7-2 to TRBJ1-1, with no clear D. Per germline, CDR1 SGHTA and CDR2 FQGNSA. The germline V and J ends were trimmed by 2 bases and 4 bases, with 14 bases remaining between them. CDR3 length: 15 amino acids. The CDR3 coding sequence is TGTGCCAGCAGCTTAACCGCGCTGGGCGGCACTGAAGCTTTCTTT. As protein: CASSLTALGGTEAFF.

This clonotype came up many times. This chain connects TRBV6-2 or TRBV6-3 to TRBJ1-1; 8 bases map to TRBD1. Germline V gives CDR1 MNHEY, CDR2 SVGEGT. V was clipped by 6 bases and J by 5 bases; unmatched bases: 8. The CDR3 runs 14 residues. DNA for the CDR3: TGTGCCAGCAGCCTTTTCACAGGGGGGACTGAAGCTTTCTTT. Translation gives CASSLFTGGTEAFF.

There are a few counts of this clonotype. V usage is TRBV5-6 and J usage is TRBJ2-1; D is possibly TRBD2 (6 bases). V lost 7 bases to trimming and J lost 2 bases, with 19 bases between them. Germline CDR1 and CDR2: SGHDT and YYEEEE. This CDR3 contains 16 residues. The CDR3 here is CASGQTGTGTYNEQFF. DNA of the CDR3: TGTGCCAGCGGACAAACCGGGACTGGCACCTACAATGAGCAGTTCTTC.

Ten or more counts support this clonotype. The chain carries TRBV29-1 and TRBJ1-1; D gene uncertain. Germline V gives CDR1 SQVTM, CDR2 ANQGSEA. The CDR3 extends over 15 amino acids. Trimming removed 2 bases from V and 2 bases from J, with 15 bases in between. The CDR3 DNA reads as TGCAGCGTTGAATTCGCCTCCCTGGGAAACACTGAAGCTTTCTTT. This translates into CSVEFASLGNTEAFF.

This clonotype was recorded many times. One end of the junction varies from germline; a read error may be responsible. CDR3 sequence reads: CASSLDRGNTEAFF. The CDR3 coding sequence is TGTGCCAGCAGTTTGGACAGGGGGAACACTGAAGCTTTCTTT. This chain links TRBV5-1 with TRBJ1-1; TRBD1 matches at 9 bases. In germline, CDR1 is SGHRS, CDR2 YFSETQ. The length of the CDR3 is 14 residues.

This clonotype was found a few times. The CDR3 DNA reads as TGCAGTGCTAGAGCCCGGGAAAGGGGAAGTGCTGAAGCTTTCTTT. It specifies CSARARERGSAEAFF. The J gene is TRBJ1-1, the V gene TRBV20-1; D is perhaps TRBD1 (5 bases). Trimming cost V 1 base and J 6 bases, with 18 bases left between them. The CDR3 length is 15 residues. Germline V gene sequence: CDR1 DFQATT, CDR2 SNEGSKA (reference sequence).

This clonotype occurred a few times. The gene calls are TRBV25-1 and TRBJ2-1, with 9 nucleotides matching TRBD1. There are 16 residues in the CDR3. The germline V gene encodes CDR1 MGHDK and CDR2 SYGVNS. V trimming: 5 bases; J trimming: 3 bases; junction bases outside the gene matches: 8. CDR3 protein: CASSSPGTGSYNEQFF. DNA for the CDR3: TGTGCCAGCAGTTCTCCCGGGACAGGGAGCTACAATGAGCAGTTCTTC.

This clonotype was seen a single time. The V and J genes are TRBV6-2 or TRBV6-3 and TRBJ1-1; 7 positions match TRBD1. Germline V gene lookup returns CDR1 MNHEY and CDR2 SVGEGT. The V segment lost 6 bases and the J segment 10 bases; nucleotides outside the gene matches: 8. The CDR3 has 12 amino acids. CDR3 sequence reads: CASRPLTGTAFF. The DNA for the CDR3 is TGTGCCAGCAGGCCGTTGACAGGGACAGCTTTCTTT.

The sample holds a few counts of this clonotype. CDR3 loop: CASSQDSSGRAGETQYF. The CDR3 DNA sequence: TGCGCCAGCAGCCAAGATTCTAGCGGGAGGGCCGGGGAGACCCAGTACTTC. This chain links TRBV4-1 with TRBJ2-5; 12 bases are shared with TRBD2. From germline, CDR1 is MGHRA and CDR2 YSYEKL. CDR3 length: 17 amino acids. Trimming removed 0 bases from V and 5 bases from J; junction bases left unmatched: 7.

This clonotype came up many times. The chain uses TRBV2 and TRBJ2-1; TRBD2 aligns across 13 bases. The CDR3 runs 18 residues. Germline CDR1 reads SNHLY; CDR2 reads FYNNEI. V was clipped by 7 bases and J by 0 bases; unmatched bases: 9. CDR3 amino acids: CASIPGLAGIYSYNEQFF. CDR3 DNA sequence: TGTGCCAGCATCCCGGGACTAGCGGGGATATACTCCTACAATGAGCAGTTCTTC.

This clonotype showed up many times. The rearrangement joins TRBV2 to TRBJ1-1; D is unclear. This CDR3 comprises 14 residues. Deletions cut 1 base from V and 0 bases from J, with 6 bases between. Germline V gene sequence: CDR1 SNHLY, CDR2 FYNNEI. CDR3 region: CASSEVRLNTEAFF. In nucleotides, the CDR3 is TGTGCCAGCAGTGAAGTCAGATTGAACACTGAAGCTTTCTTT.

As for this clonotype: A junction end diverges from the germline sequence, so it may reflect a read error. CDR3 sequence reads: CASSPDATNEKLFF. In nucleotides, the CDR3 is TGTGCCAGCAGCCCGGATGCAACTAACGAAAAACTGTTTTTT. This sequence joins TRBV7-9 and TRBJ1-4; D is undetermined. Germline loops: CDR1 SEHNR, CDR2 FQNEAQ (reference sequence). The CDR3 is made up of 14 amino acids.